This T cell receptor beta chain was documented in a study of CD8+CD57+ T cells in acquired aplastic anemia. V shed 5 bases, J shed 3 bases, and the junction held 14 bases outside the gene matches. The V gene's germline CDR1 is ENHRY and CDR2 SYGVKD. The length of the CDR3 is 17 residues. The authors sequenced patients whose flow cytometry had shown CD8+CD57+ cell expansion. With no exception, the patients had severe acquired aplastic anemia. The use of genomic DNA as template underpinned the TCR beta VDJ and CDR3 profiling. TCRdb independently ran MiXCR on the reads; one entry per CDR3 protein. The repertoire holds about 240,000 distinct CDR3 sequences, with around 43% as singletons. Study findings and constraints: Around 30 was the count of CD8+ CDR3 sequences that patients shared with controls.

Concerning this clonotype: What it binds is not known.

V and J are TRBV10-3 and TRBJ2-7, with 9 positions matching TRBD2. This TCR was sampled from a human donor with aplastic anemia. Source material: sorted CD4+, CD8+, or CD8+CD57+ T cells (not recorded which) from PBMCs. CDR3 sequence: CAISYSPLAGAYYEQYF. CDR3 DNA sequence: TGTGCCATCAGTTACTCCCCCTTAGCGGGAGCCTACTACGAGCAGTACTTC.